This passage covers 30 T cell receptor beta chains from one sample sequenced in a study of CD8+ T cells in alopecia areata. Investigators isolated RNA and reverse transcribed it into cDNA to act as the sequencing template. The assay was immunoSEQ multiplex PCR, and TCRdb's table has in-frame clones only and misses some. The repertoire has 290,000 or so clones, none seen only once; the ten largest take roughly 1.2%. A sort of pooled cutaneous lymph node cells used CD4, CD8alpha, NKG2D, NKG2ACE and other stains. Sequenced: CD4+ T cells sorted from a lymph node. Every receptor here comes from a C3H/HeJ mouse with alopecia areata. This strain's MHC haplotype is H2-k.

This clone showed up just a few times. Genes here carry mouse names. The CDR3 sequence: CAWSLERGRGSPLYF. The CDR3 bases that were read are TGTGCCTGGAGTCTAGAGAGGGGAAGGGGTTCGCCC. The chain recombines TRBV31 with TRBJ1-6, with D maybe TRBD1 (5 bases). Read data end 3 residues before the CDR3 end; the end is taken from the germline J gene. TRBJ1-6 is an ORF, with its function uncertain. V was trimmed by 0 bases and J by 9 bases, leaving 15 bases between them. The germline V gene encodes CDR1 GKSSPN and CDR2 SITVG. The CDR3 covers 15 residues.

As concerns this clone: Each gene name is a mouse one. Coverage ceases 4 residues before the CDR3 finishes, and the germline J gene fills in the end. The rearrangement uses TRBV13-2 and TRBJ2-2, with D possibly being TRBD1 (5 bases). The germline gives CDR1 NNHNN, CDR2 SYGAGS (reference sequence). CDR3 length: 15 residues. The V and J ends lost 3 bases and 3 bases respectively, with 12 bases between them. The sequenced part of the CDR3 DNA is TGTGCCAGCGGTGGATCAGGGAAGGACACCGGG. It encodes CASGGSGKDTG. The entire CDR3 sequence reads CASGGSGKDTGQLYF.

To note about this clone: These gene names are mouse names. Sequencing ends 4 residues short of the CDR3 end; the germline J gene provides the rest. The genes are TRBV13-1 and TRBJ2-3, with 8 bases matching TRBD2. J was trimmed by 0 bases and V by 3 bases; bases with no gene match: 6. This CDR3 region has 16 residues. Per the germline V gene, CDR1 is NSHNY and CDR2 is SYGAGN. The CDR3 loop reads CASSATGASSAETLYF. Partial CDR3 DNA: TGTGCCAGCAGTGCGACTGGGGCCTCTAGTGCAGAA.

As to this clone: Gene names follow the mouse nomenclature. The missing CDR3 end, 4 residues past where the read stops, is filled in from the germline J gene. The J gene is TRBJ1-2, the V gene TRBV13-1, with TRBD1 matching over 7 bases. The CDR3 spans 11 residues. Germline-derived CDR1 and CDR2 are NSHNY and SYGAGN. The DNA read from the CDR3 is TGTGCCAGCAGCACAGGGGTC. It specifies CASSTGV. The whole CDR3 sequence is CASSTGVDYTF.

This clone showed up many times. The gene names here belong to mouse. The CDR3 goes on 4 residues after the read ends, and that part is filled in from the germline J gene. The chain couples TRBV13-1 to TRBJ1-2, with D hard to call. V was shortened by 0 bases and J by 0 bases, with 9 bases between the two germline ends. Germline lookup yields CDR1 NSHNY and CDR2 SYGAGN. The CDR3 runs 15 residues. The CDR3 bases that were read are TGTGCCAGCAGTGATGAACAGACGGCAAACTCC. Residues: CASSDEQTANS. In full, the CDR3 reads CASSDEQTANSDYTF.

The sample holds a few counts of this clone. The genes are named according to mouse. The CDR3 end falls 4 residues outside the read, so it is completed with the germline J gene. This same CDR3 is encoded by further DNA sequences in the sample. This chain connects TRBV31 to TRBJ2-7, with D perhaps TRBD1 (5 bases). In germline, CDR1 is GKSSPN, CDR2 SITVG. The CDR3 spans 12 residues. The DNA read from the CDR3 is TGTGCCTGGAGCCTGGACAATTAT. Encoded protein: CAWSLDNY. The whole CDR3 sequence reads CAWSLDNYEQYF.

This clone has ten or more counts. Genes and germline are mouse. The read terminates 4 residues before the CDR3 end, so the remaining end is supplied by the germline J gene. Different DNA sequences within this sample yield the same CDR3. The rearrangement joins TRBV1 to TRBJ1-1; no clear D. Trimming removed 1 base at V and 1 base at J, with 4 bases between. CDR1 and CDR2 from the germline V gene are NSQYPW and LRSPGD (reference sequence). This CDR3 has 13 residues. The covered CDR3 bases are TGCACCTGCAGTGCAGTCAGAAACACA. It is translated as CTCSAVRNT. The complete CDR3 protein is CTCSAVRNTEVFF.

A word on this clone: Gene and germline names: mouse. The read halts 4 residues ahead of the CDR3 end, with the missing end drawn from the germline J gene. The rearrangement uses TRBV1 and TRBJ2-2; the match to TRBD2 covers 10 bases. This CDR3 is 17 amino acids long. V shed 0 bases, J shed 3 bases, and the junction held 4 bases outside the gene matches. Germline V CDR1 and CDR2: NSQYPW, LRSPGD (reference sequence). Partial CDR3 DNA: TGCACCTGCAGTGCAGAGCTGGGGGGGCGCGACACCGGG. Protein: CTCSAELGGRDTG. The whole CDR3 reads CTCSAELGGRDTGQLYF.

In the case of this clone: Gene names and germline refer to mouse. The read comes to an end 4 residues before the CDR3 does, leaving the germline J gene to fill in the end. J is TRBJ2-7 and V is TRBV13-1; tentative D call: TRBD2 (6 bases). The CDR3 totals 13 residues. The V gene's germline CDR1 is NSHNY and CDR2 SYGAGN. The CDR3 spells CASSDGGEDEQYF. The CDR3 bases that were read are TGTGCCAGCAGTGATGGGGGGGAGGAT.

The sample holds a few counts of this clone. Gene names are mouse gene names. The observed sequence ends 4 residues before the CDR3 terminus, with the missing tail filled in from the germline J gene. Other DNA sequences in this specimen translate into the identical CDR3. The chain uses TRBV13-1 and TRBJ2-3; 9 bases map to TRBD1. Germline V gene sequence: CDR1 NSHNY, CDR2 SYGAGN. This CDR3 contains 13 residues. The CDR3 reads CASSRQGGETLYF. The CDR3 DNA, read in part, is TGTGCCAGCAGCCGACAGGGGGGAGAA.

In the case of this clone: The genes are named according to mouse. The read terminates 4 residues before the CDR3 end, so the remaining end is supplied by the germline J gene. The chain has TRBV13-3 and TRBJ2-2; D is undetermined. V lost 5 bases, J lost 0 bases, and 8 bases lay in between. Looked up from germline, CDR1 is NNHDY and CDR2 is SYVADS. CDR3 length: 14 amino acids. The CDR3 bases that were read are TGTGCCAGCAGAGGAACTGCAAACACCGGG. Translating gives CASRGTANTG. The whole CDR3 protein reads CASRGTANTGQLYF.

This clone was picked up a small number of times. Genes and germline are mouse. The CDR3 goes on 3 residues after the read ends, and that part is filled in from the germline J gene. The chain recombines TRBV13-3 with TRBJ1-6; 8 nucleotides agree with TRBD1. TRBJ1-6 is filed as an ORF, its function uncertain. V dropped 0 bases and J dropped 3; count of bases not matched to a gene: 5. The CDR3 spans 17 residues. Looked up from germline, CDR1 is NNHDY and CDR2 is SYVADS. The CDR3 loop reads CASSDGRGQDYNSPLYF. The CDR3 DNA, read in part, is TGTGCCAGCAGTGATGGGAGGGGACAGGACTATAATTCGCCC.

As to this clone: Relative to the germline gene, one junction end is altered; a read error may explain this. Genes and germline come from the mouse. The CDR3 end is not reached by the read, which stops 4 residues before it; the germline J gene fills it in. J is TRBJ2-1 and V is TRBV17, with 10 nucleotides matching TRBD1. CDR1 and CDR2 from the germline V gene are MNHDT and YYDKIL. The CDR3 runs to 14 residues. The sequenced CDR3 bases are TGTGCTGGCAGTACCGGGACAGGGGTTGCT. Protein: CAGSTGTGVA. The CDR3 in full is CAGSTGTGVAEQFF.

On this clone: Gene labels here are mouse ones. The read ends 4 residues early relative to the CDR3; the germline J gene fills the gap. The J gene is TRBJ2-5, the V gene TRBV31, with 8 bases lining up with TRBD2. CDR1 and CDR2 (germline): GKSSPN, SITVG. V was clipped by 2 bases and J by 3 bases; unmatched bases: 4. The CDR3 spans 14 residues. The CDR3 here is CAWSGGALQDTQYF. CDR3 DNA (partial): TGTGCCTGGAGTGGGGGGGCGCTTCAAGAC.

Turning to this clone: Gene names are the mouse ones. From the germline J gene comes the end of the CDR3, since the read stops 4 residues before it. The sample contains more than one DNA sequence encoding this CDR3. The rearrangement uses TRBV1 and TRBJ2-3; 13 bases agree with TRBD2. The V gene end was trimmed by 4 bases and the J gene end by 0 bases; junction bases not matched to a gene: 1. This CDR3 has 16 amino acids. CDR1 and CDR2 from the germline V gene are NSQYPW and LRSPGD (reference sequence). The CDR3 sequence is CTCSGTGGASAETLYF. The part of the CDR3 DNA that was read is TGCACCTGCAGTGGGACTGGGGGGGCTAGTGCAGAA.

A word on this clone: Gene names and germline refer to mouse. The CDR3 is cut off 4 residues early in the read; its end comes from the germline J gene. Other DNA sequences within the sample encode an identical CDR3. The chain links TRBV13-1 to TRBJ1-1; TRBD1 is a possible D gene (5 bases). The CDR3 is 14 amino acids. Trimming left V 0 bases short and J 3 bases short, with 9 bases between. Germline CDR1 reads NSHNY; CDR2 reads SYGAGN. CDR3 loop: CASSDAGGDTEVFF. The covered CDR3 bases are TGTGCCAGCAGTGATGCGGGGGGGGACACA.

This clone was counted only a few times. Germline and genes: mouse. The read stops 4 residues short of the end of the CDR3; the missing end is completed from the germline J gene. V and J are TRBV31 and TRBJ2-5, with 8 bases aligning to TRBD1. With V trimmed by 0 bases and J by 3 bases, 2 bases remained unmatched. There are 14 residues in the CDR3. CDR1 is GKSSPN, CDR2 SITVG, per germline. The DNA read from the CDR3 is TGTGCCTGGAGTCTACGGACAGGGCAAGAC. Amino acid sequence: CAWSLRTGQD. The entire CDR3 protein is CAWSLRTGQDTQYF.

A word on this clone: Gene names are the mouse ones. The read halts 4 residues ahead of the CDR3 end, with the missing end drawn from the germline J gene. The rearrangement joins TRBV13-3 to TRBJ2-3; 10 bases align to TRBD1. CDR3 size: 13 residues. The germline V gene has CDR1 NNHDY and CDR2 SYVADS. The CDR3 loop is CASSRDRGETLYF. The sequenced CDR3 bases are TGTGCCAGCAGTCGGGACAGGGGAGAA.

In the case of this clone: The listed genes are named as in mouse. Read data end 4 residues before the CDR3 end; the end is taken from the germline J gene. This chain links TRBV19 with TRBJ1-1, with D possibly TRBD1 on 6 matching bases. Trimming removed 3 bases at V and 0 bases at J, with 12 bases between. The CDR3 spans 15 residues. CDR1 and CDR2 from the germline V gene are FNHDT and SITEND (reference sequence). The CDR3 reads CASSTSGTTNTEVFF. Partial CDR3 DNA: TGTGCCAGCAGTACTTCCGGGACAACAAACACA.

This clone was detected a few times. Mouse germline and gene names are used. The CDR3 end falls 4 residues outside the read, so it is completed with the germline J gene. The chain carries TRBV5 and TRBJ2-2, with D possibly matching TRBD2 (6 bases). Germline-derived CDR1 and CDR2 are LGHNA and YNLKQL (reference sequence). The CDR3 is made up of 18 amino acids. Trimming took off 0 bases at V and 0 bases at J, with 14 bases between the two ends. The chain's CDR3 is CASSQEPRLDANTGQLYF. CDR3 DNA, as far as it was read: TGTGCCAGCAGCCAAGAACCCCGACTGGACGCAAACACCGGG.

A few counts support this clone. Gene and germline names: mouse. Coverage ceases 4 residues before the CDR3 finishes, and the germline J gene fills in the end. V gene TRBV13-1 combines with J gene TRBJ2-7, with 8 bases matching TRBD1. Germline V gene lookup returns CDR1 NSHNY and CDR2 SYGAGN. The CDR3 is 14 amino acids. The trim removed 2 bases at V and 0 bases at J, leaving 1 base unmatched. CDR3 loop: CASSEGQVSYEQYF. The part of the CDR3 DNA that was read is TGTGCCAGCAGTGAGGGACAGGTCTCCTAT.

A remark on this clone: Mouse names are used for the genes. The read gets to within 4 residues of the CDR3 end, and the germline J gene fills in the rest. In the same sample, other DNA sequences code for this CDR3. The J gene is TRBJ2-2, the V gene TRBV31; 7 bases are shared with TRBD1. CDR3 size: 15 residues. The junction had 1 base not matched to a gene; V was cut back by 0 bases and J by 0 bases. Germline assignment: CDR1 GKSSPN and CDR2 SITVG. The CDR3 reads CAWSLGTANTGQLYF. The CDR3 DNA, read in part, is TGTGCCTGGAGTCTAGGGACAGCAAACACCGGG.

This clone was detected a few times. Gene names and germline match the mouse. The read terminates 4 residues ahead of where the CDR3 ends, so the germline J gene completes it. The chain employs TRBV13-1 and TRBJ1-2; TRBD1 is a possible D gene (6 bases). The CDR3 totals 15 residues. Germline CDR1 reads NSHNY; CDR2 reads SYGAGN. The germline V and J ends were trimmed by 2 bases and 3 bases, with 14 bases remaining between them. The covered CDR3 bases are TGTGCCAGCAGTGAAAGGGGGGCAAGGGACTCC. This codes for CASSERGARDS. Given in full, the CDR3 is CASSERGARDSDYTF.

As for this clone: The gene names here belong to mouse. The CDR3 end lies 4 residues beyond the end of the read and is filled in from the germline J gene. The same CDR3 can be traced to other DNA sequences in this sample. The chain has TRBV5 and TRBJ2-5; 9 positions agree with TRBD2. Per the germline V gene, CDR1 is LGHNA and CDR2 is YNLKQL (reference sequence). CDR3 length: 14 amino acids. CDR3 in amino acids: CASSPDWGKDTQYF. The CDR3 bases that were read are TGTGCCAGCAGCCCGGACTGGGGAAAAGAC.

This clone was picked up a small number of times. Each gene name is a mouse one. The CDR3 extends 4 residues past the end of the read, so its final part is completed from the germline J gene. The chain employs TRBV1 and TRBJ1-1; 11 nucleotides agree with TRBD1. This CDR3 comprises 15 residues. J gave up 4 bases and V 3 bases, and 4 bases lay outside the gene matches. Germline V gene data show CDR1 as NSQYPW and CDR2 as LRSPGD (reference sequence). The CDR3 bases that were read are TGCACCTGCAGTGCGGGGACAGGGGGTGGCACA. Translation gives CTCSAGTGGGT. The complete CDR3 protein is CTCSAGTGGGTEVFF. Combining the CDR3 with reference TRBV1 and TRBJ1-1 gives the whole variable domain VTLLEQNPRWRLVPRGQAVNLRCILKNSQYPWMSWYQQDLQKQLQWLFTLRSPGDKEVKSLPGADYLATRVTDTELRLQVANMSQGRTLYCTCSAGTGGGTEVFFGKGTRLTVV.

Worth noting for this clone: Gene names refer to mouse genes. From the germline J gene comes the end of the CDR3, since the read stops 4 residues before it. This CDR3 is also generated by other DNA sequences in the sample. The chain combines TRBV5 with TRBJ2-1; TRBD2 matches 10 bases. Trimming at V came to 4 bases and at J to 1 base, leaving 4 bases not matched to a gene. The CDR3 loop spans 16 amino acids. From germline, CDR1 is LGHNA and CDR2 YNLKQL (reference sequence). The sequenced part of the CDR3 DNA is TGTGCCAGCAGCCCCCACTGGGGGGGGAACTATGCT. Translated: CASSPHWGGNYA. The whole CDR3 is CASSPHWGGNYAEQFF.

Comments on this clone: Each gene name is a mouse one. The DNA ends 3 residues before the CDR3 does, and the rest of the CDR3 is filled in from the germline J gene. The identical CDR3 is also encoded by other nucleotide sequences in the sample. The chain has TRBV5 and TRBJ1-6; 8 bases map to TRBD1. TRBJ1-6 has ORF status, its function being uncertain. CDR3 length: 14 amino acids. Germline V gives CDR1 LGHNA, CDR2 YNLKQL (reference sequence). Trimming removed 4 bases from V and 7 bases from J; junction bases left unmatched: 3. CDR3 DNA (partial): TGTGCCAGCAGCCCCCGACAGGGGAATTCGCCC. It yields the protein CASSPRQGNSP. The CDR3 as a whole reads CASSPRQGNSPLYF.

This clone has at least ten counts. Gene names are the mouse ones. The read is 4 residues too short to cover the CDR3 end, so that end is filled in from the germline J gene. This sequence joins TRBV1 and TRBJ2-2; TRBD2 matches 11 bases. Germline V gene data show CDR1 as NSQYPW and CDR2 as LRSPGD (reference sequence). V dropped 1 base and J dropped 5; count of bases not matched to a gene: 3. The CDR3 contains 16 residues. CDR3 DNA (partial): TGCACCTGCAGTGCAGTCCGGGACTGGGGGACCGGG. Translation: CTCSAVRDWGTG. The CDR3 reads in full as CTCSAVRDWGTGQLYF.

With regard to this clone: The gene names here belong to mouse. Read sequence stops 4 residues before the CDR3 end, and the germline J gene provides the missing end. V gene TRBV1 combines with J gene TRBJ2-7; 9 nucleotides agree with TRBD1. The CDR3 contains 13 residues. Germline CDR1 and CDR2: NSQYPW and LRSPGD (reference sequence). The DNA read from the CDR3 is TGCACCTGCAGTACAGGGGGCAGGGAT. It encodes CTCSTGGRD. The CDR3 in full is CTCSTGGRDEQYF.

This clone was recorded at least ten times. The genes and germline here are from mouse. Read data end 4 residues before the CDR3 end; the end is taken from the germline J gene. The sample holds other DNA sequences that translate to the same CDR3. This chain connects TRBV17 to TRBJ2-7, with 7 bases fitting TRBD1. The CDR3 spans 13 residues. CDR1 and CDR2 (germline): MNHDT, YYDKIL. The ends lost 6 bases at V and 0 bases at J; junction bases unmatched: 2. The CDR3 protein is CASSRDSSYEQYF. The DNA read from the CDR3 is TGTGCTAGCAGCCGGGACAGCTCCTAT. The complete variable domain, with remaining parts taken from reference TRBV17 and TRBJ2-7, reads DTTVKQNPRYKLARVGKPVNLICSQTMNHDTMYWYQKKPNQAPKLLLFYYDKILNREADTFEKFQSSRPNNSFCSLYIGSAGLEYSAMYLCASSRDSSYEQYFGPGTRLTVL.